The 3 T cell receptor beta chains below were found in one sample sequenced in a study of shared clonotypes between healthy human individuals. The repertoire was sequenced with immunoSEQ multiplex PCR; TCRdb's copy has only in-frame clones and lacks some. In the table there are about 650,000 clones, around 95% of which are singletons. CD45RO-negative cells were positively selected for CCR7, leaving out terminally differentiated effector memory CD45RA+ cells. Input material: naive CD8+ T cells sorted from blood. These receptors originate from a woman aged 25-40 years in good health.

This clone appeared a single time. The chain combines TRBV28 with TRBJ1-4; maybe TRBD1 (6 bases). Germline V gene sequence: CDR1 MDHEN, CDR2 SYDVKM. The CDR3 runs to 17 residues. V lost 1 base to trimming and J lost 8 bases, with 20 bases between them. The CDR3 here is CASSLSLNTGQKEKLFF. CDR3 in DNA: TGTGCCAGCAGTTTATCTCTGAACACCGGACAGAAGGAAAAACTGTTTTTT.

V and J are TRBV6-5 and TRBJ2-7, with TRBD1 matching over 7 bases. The V and J ends lost 5 bases and 3 bases, in that order; junction bases with no gene match: 4. Germline CDR1 MNHEY, CDR2 SVGAGI. The CDR3 extends over 13 amino acids. CDR3 in amino acids: CASSTRDSYEQYF. In nucleotides, the CDR3 is TGTGCCAGCAGTACTCGGGACAGCTACGAGCAGTACTTC.

This chain joins TRBV28 and TRBJ1-5; D gene unclear. The ends were cut back, 8 bases at V and 6 bases at J, with 17 bases in the middle. The CDR3 loop spans 14 amino acids. Germline V gene data show CDR1 as MDHEN and CDR2 as SYDVKM. CDR3 residues: CASGWTNIAQPQHF. The CDR3 DNA reads as TGTGCCAGCGGCTGGACGAACATAGCTCAGCCCCAGCATTTT.